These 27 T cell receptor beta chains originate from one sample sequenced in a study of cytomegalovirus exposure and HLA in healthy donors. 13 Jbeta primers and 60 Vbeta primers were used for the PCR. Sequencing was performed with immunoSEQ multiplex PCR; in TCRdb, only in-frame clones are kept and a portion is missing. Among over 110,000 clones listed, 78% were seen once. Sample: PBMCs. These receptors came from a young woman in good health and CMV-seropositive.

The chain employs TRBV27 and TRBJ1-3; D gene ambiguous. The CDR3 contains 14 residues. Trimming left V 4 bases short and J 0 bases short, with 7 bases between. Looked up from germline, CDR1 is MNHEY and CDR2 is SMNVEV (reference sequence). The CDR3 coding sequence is TGTGCCAGCAGTTCTCCTCGCTCTGGAAACACCATATATTTT. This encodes CASSSPRSGNTIYF.

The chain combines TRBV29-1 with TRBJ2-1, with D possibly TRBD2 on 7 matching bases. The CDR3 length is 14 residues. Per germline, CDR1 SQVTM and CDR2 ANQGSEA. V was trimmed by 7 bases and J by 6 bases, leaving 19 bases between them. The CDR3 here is CSAQRGGSLNEQFF. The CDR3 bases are TGCAGCGCCCAAAGGGGGGGGAGCCTCAATGAGCAGTTCTTC.

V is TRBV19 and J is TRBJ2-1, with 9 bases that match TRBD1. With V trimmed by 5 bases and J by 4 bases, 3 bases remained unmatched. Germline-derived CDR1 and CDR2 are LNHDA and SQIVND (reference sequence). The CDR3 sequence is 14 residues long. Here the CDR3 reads CASSLTGGYNEQFF. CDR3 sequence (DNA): TGTGCCAGTAGTTTGACAGGGGGTTACAATGAGCAGTTCTTC.

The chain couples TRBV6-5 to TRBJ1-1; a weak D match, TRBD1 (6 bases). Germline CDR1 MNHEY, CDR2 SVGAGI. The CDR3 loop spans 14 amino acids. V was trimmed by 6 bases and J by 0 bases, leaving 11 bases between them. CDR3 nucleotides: TGTGCCAGCAGGGGCGGACAGATGAACACTGAAGCTTTCTTT. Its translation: CASRGGQMNTEAFF.

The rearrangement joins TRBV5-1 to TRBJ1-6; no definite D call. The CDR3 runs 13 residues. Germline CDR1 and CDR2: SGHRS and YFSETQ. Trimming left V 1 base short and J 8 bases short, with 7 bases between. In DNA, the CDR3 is TGCGCCAGCAGCTTGATCAGCGATTCACCCCTCCACTTT. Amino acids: CASSLISDSPLHF.

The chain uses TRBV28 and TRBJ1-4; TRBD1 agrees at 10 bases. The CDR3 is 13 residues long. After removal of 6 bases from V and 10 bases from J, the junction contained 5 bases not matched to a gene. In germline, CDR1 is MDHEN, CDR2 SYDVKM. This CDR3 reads CASSRDRGAKLFF. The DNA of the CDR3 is TGTGCCAGCAGCCGGGACAGGGGTGCAAAACTGTTTTTT.

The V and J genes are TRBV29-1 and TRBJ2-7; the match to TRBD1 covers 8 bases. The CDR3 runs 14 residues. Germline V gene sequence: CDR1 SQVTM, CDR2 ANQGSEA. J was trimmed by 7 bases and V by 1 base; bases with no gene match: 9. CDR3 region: CSVEVQGEAWEQYF. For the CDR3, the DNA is TGCAGCGTTGAAGTACAGGGGGAGGCGTGGGAGCAGTACTTC.

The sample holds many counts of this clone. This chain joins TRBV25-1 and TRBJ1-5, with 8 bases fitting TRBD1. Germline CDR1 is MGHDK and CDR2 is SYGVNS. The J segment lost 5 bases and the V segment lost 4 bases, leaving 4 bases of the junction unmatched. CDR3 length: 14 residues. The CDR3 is CASSGPGQDQPQHF. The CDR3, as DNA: TGTGCCAGCAGTGGACCGGGACAGGATCAGCCCCAGCATTTT.

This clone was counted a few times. The CDR3 DNA sequence: TGTGCCAGCAGTCCCCCGGCAGGGGGCTATGGCTACACCTTC. It yields the protein CASSPPAGGYGYTF. The rearrangement joins TRBV27 to TRBJ1-2; TRBD1 agrees at 7 bases. The trim removed 5 bases at V and 4 bases at J, leaving 7 bases unmatched. Looked up from germline, CDR1 is MNHEY and CDR2 is SMNVEV (reference sequence). This CDR3 contains 14 residues.

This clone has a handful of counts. The CDR3 DNA sequence: TGTGCCAGCAGCCCATACAGGGCAGGCACAGATACGCAGTATTTT. This gives the protein CASSPYRAGTDTQYF. V usage is TRBV5-5 and J usage is TRBJ2-3; TRBD1 is a possible D gene (6 bases). CDR1 is SGHKS and CDR2 is YYEKEE in the germline V gene (reference sequence). The CDR3 is 15 amino acids. The V end lost 4 bases, the J end lost 1 base, and 13 bases lay between the germline ends.

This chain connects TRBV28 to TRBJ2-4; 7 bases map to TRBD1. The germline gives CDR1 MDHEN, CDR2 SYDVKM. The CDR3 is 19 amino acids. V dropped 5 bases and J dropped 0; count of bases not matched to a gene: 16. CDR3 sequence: CASSTDRPGGDLAKNIQYF. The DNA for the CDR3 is TGTGCCAGCAGTACGGACAGGCCCGGCGGTGATCTAGCCAAAAACATTCAGTACTTC.

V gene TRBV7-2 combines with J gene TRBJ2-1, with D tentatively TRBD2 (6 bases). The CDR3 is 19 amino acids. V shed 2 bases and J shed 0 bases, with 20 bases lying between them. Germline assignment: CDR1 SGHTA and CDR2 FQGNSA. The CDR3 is CASSLWSPGWGVSYNEQFF. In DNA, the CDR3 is TGTGCCAGCAGCTTATGGTCTCCGGGATGGGGGGTCTCCTACAATGAGCAGTTCTTC. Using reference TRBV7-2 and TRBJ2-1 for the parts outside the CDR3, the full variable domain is GAGVSQSPSNKVTEKGKDVELRCDPISGHTALYWYRQSLGQGLEFLIYFQGNSAPDKSGLPSDRFSAERTGGSVSTLTIQRTQQEDSAVYLCASSLWSPGWGVSYNEQFFGPGTRLTVL.

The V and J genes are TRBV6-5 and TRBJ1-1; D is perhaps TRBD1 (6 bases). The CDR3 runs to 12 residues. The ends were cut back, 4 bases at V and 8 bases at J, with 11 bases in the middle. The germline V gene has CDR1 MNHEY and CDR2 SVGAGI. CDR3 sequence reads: CASSSLGQEAFF. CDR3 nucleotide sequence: TGTGCCAGCAGTTCCCTTGGACAGGAAGCTTTCTTT.

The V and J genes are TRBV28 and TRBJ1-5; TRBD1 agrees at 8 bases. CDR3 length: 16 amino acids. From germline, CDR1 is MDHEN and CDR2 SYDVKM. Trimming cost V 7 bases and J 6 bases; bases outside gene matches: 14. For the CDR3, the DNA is TGTGCCAGCACCCCCCCCCGGCAGGGGGCAAGTCAGCCCCAGCATTTT. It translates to CASTPPRQGASQPQHF.

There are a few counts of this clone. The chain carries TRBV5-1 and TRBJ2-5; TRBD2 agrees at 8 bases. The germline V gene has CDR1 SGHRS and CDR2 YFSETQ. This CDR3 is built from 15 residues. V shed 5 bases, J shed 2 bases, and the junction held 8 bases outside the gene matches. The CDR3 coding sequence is TGCGCCAGCAGTAGGGTAGCGGGGCAACAAGAGACCCAGTACTTC. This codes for CASSRVAGQQETQYF. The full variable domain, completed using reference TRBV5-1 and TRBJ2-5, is KAGVTQTPRYLIKTRGQQVTLSCSPISGHRSVSWYQQTPGQGLQFLFEYFSETQRNKGNFPGRFSGRQFSNSRSEMNVSTLELGDSALYLCASSRVAGQQETQYFGPGTRLLVL.

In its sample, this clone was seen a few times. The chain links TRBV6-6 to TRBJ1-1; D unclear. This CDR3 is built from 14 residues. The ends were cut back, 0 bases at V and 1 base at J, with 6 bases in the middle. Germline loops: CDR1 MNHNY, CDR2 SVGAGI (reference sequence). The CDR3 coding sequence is TGTGCCAGCAGTTACTCGTTCTCGAACACTGAAGCTTTCTTT. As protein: CASSYSFSNTEAFF.

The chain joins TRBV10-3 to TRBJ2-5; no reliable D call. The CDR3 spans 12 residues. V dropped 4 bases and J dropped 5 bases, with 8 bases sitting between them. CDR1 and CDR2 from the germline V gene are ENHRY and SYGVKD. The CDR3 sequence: CAISANRETQYF. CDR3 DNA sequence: TGTGCCATCAGTGCGAACCGGGAGACCCAGTACTTC.

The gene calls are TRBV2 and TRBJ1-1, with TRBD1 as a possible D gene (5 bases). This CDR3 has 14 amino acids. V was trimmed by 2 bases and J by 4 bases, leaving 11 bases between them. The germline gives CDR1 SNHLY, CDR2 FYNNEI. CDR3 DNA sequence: TGTGCCAGCAGTGAAACCAGGGTTGGCACTGAAGCTTTCTTT. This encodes CASSETRVGTEAFF. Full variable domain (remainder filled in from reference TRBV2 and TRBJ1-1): EPEVTQTPSHQVTQMGQEVILRCVPISNHLYFYWYRQILGQKVEFLVSFYNNEISEKSEIFDDQFSVERPDGSNFTLKIRSTKLEDSAMYFCASSETRVGTEAFFGQGTRLTVV.

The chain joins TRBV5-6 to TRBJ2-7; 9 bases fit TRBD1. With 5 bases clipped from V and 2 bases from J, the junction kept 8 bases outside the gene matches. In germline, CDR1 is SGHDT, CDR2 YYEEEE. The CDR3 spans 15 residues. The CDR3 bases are TGTGCCAGCAGATCCCTGGGGACAGGGACCTACGAGCAGTACTTC. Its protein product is CASRSLGTGTYEQYF.

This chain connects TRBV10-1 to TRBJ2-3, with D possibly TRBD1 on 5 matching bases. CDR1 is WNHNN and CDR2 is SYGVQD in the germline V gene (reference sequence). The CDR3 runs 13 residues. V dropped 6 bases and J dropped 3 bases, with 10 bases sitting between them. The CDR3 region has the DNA TGCGCCAGCAGAAAAGACAGTACAGATACGCAGTATTTT. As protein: CASRKDSTDTQYF.

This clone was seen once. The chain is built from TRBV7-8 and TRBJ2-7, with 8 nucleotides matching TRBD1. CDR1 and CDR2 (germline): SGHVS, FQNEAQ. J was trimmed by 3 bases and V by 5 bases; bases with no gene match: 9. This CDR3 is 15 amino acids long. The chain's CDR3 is CASSPVDRANYEQYF. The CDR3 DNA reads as TGTGCCAGCAGCCCTGTGGACAGGGCGAACTACGAGCAGTACTTC. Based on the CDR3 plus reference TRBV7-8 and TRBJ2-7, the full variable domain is GAGVSQSPRYKVAKRGQDVALRCDPISGHVSLFWYQQALGQGPEFLTYFQNEAQLDKSGLPSDRFFAERPEGSVSTLKIQRTQQEDSAVYLCASSPVDRANYEQYFGPGTRLTVT.

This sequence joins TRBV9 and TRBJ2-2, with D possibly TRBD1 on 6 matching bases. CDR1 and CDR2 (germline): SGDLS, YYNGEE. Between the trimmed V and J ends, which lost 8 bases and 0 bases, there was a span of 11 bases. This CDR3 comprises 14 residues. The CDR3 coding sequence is TGTGCCAGTATGAGGGGGACGAACACCGGGGAGCTGTTTTTT. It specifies CASMRGTNTGELFF.

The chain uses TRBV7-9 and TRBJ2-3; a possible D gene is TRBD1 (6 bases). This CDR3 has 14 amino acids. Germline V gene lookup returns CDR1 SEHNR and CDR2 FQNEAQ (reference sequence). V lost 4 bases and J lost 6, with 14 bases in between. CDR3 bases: TGTGCCAGCAGCTCCGCAGGGGAAAGGGATACGCAGTATTTT. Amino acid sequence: CASSSAGERDTQYF.

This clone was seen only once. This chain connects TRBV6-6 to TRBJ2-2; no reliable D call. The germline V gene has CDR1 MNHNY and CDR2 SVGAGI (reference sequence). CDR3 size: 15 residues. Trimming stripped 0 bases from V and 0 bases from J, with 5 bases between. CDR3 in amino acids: CASSYSSANTGELFF. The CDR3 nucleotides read TGTGCCAGCAGTTACTCGTCAGCGAACACCGGGGAGCTGTTTTTT.

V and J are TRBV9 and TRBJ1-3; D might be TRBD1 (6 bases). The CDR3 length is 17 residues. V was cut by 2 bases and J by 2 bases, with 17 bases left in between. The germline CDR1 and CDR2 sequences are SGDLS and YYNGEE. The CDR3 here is CASSVGITGITGNTIYF. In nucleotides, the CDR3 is TGTGCCAGCAGCGTGGGGATCACAGGGATCACTGGAAACACCATATATTTT.

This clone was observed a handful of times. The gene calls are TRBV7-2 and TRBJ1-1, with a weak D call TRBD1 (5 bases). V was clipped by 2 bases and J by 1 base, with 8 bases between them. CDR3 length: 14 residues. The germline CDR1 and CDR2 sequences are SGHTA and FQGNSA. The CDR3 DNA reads TGTGCCAGCAGCTTATACCAGGGGAACACTGAAGCTTTCTTT. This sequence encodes CASSLYQGNTEAFF. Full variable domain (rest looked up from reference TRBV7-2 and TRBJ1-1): GAGVSQSPSNKVTEKGKDVELRCDPISGHTALYWYRQSLGQGLEFLIYFQGNSAPDKSGLPSDRFSAERTGGSVSTLTIQRTQQEDSAVYLCASSLYQGNTEAFFGQGTRLTVV.

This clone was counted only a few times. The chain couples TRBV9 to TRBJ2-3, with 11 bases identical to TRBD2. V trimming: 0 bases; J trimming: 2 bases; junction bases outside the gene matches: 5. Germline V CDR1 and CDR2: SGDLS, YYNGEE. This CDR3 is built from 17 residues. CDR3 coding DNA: TGTGCCAGCAGCGTAGCGAGACTAGCGGGGACCACAGATACGCAGTATTTT. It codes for CASSVARLAGTTDTQYF.